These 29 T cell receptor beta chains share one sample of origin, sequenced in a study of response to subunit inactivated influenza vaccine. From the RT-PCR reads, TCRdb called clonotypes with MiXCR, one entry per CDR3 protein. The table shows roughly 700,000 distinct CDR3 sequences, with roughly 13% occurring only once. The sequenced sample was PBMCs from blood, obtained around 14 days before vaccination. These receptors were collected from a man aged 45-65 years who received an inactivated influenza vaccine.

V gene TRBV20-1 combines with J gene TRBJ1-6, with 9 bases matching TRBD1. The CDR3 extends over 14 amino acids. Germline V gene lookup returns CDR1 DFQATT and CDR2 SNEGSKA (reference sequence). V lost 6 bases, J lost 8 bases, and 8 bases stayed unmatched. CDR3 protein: CSARPGTGYSPLHF. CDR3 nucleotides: TGCAGTGCCCGACCCGGGACAGGGTATTCACCCCTCCACTTT.

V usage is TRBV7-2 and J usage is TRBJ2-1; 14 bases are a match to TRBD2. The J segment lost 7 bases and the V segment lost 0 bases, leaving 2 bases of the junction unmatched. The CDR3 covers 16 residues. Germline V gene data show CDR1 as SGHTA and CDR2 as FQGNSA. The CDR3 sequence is CASSLARLAGGNEQFF. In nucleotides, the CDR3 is TGTGCCAGCAGCTTAGCCCGACTAGCGGGAGGGAATGAGCAGTTCTTC.

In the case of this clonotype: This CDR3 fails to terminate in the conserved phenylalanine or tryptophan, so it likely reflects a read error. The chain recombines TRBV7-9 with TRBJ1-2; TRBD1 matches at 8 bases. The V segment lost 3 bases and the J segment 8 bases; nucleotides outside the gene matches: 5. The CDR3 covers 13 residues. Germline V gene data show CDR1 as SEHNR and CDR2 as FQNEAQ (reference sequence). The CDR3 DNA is TGTGCCAGCAGCTTCGGACAGGGAGGCGGCTACACCCTC. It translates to CASSFGQGGGYTL.

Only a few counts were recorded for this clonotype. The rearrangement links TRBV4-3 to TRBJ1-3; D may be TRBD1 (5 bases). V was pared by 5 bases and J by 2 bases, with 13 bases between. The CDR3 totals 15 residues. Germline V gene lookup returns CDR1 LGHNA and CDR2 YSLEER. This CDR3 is CASSEGPNTGNTIYF. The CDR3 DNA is TGCGCCAGCAGCGAGGGGCCTAATACTGGAAACACCATATATTTT.

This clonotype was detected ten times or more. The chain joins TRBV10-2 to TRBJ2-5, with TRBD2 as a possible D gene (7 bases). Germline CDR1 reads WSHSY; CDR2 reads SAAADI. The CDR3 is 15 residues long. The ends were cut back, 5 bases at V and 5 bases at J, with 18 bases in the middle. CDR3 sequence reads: CASSPGRGPPETQYF. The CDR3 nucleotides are TGCGCCAGCAGTCCTGGGCGGGGGCCCCCGGAGACCCAGTACTTC.

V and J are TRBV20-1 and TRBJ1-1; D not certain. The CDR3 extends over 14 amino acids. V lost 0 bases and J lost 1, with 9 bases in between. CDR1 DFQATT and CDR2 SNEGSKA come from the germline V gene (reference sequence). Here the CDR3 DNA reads TGCAGTGCTAGAGATCGTCGGGGGAACACTGAAGCTTTCTTT. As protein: CSARDRRGNTEAFF.

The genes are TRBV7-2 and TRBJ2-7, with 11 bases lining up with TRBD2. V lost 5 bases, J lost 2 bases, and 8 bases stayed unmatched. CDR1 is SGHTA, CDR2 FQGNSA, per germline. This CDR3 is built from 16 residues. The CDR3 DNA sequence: TGTGCCAGCAGCGCGCTAGCGGGGGGCCCGACCTACGAGCAGTACTTC. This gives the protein CASSALAGGPTYEQYF.

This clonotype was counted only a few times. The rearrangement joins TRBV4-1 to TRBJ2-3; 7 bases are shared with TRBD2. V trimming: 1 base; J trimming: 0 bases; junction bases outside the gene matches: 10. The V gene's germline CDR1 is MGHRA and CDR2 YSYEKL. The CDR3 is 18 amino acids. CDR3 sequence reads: CASSQASSGGRSTDTQYF. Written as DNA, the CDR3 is TGCGCCAGCAGCCAAGCCTCTAGCGGTGGGCGTAGCACAGATACGCAGTATTTT.

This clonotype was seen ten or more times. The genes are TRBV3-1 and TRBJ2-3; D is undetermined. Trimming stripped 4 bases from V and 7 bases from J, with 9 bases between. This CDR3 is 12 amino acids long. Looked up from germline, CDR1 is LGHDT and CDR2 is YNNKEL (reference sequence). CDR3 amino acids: CASSPQENTQYF. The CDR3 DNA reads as TGTGCCAGCAGCCCACAAGAAAATACGCAGTATTTT.

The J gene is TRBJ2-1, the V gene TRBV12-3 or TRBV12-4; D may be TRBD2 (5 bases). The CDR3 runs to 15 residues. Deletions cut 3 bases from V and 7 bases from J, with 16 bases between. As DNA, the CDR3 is TGTGCCAGCAGTTTTCGGAACGGGAAGGATAATGAGCAGTTCTTC. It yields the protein CASSFRNGKDNEQFF.

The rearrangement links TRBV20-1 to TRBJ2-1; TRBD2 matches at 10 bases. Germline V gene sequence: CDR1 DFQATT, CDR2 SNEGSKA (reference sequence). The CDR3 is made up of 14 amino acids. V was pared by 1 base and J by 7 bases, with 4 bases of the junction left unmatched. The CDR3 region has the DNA TGCAGTGCTAGAGGGCTAGCGGGAGCTAATGAGCAGTTCTTC. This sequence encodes CSARGLAGANEQFF.

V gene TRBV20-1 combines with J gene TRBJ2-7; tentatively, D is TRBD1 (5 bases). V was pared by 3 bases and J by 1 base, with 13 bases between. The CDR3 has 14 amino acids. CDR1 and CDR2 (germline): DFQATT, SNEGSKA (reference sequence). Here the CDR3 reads CSARRSRASYEQYF. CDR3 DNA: TGCAGTGCTAGGAGGAGCAGGGCGTCCTACGAGCAGTACTTC.

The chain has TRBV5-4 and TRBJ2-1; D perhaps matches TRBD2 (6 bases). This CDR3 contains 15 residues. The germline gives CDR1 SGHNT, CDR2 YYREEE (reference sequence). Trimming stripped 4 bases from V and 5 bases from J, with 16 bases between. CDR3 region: CASSTDAGLNNEQFF. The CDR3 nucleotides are TGTGCCAGCAGCACAGATGCGGGGCTAAACAATGAGCAGTTCTTC.

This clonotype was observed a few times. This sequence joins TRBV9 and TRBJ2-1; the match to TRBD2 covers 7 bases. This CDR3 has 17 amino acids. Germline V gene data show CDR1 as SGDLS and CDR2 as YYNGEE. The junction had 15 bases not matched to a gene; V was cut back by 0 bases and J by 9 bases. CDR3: CASSVGPNREDGGEQFF. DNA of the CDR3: TGTGCCAGCAGCGTAGGTCCCAATCGGGAGGACGGCGGTGAGCAGTTCTTC.

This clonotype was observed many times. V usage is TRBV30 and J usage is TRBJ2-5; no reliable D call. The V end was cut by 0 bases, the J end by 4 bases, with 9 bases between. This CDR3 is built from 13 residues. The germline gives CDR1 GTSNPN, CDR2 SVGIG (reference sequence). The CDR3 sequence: CAWSVGVGETQYF. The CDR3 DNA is TGTGCCTGGAGTGTCGGAGTAGGAGAGACCCAGTACTTC.

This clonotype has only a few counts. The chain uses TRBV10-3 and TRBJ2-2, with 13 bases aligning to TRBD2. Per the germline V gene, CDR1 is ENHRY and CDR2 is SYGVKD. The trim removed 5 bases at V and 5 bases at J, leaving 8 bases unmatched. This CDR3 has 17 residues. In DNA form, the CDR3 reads TGTGCCATCAGTCAGACCGGACTAGCGGGAGCGACCGGGGAGCTGTTTTTT. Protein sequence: CAISQTGLAGATGELFF.

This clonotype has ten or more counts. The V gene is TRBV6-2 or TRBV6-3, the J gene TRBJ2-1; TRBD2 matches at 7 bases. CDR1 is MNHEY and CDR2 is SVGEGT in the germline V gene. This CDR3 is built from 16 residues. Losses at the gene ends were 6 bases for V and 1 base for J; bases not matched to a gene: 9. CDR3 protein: CASRYKRDVSYNEQFF. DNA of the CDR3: TGTGCCAGCAGATATAAGCGGGACGTTTCCTACAATGAGCAGTTCTTC.

In DNA, the CDR3 is TGTGCCACCAGCAGAGATTCCCCCTACGAGCAGTACTTC. It is translated as CATSRDSPYEQYF. This chain links TRBV15 with TRBJ2-7; no clear D gene. The V end was cut by 0 bases, the J end by 2 bases, with 5 bases between. The CDR3 contains 13 residues. The germline V gene has CDR1 LNHNV and CDR2 YYDKDF (reference sequence).

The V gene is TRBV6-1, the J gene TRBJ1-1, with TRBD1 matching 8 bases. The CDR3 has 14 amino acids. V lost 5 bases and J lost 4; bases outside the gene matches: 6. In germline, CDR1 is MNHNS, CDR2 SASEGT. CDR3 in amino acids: CASSTGQGFTEAFF. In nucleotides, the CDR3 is TGTGCCAGCAGTACAGGACAGGGATTCACTGAAGCTTTCTTT.

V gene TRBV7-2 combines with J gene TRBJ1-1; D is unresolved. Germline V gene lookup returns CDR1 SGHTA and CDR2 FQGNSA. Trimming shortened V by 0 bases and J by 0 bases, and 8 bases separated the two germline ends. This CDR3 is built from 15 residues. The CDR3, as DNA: TGTGCCAGCAGCTTAGCGGTAGGACTGAACACTGAAGCTTTCTTT. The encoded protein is CASSLAVGLNTEAFF. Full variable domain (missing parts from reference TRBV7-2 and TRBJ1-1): GAGVSQSPSNKVTEKGKDVELRCDPISGHTALYWYRQSLGQGLEFLIYFQGNSAPDKSGLPSDRFSAERTGGSVSTLTIQRTQQEDSAVYLCASSLAVGLNTEAFFGQGTRLTVV.

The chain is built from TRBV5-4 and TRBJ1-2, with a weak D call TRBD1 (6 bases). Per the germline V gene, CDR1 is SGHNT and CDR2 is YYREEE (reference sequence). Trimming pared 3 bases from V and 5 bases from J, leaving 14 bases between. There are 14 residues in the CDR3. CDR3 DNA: TGTGCCAGCAGCTCGATACAGGGCCTATATGGCTACACCTTC. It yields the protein CASSSIQGLYGYTF. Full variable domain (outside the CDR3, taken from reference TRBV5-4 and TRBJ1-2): ETGVTQSPTHLIKTRGQQVTLRCSSQSGHNTVSWYQQALGQGPQFIFQYYREEENGRGNFPPRFSGLQFPNYSSELNVNALELDDSALYLCASSSIQGLYGYTFGSGTRLTVV.

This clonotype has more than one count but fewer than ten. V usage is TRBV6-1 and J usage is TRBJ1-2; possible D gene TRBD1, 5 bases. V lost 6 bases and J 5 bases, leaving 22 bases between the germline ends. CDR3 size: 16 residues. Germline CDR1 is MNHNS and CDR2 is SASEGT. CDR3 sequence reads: CASSSREIRQSYGYTF. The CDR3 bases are TGTGCCAGCAGCTCTAGGGAAATACGACAGAGTTATGGCTACACCTTC.

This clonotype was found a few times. CDR3 residues: CASSKTLAVSYNEQFF. As DNA, the CDR3 is TGTGCCAGCAGCAAGACCTTAGCGGTTTCCTACAATGAGCAGTTCTTC. The chain combines TRBV11-1 with TRBJ2-1; a possible D gene is TRBD2 (6 bases). The V end lost 5 bases, the J end lost 1 base, and 15 bases lay between the germline ends. Germline CDR1 is SGHAT and CDR2 is FQDESV (reference sequence). The CDR3 sequence is 16 residues long.

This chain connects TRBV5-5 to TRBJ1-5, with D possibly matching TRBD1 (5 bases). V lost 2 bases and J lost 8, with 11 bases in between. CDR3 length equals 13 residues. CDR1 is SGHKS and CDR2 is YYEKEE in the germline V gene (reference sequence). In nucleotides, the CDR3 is TGTGCCAGCAGCTTCGGGGGGTGGGAGCCCCAGCATTTT. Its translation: CASSFGGWEPQHF. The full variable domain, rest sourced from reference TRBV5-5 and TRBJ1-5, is DAGVTQSPTHLIKTRGQQVTLRCSPISGHKSVSWYQQVLGQGPQFIFQYYEKEERGRGNFPDRFSARQFPNYSSELNVNALLLGDSALYLCASSFGGWEPQHFGDGTRLSIL.

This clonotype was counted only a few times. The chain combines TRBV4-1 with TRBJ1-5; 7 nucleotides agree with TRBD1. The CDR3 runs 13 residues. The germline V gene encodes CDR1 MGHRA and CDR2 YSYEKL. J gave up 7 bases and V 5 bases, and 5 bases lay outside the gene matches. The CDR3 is CASSEPGGQPQHF. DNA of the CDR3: TGCGCCAGCAGCGAACCAGGGGGACAGCCCCAGCATTTT.

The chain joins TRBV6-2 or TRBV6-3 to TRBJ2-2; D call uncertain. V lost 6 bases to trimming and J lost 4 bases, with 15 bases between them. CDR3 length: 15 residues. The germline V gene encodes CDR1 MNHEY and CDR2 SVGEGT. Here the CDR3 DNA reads TGTGCCAGCAGCCCCCCCTCGGTTGGCACCGGGGAGCTGTTTTTT. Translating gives CASSPPSVGTGELFF.

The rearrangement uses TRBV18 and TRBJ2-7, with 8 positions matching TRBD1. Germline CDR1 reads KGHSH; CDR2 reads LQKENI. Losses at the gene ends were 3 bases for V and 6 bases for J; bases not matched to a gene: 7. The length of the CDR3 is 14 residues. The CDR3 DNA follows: TGTGCCAGCTCACCGGGACAGGAGAAACGCGAGCAGTACTTC. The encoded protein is CASSPGQEKREQYF.

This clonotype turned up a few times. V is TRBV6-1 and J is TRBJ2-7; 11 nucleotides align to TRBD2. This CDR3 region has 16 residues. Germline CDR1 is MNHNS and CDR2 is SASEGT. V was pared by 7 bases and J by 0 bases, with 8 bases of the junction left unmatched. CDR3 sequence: CASTRTSGGPSYEQYF. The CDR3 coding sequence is TGTGCCAGCACCCGCACTAGCGGGGGCCCCTCCTACGAGCAGTACTTC.

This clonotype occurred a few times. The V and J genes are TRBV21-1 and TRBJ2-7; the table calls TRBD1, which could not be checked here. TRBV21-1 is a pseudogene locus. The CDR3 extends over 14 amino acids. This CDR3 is CASRNAGQNYEQYF. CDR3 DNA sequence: TGTGCCAGCAGAAATGCGGGACAAAACTACGAGCAGTACTTC.